What follows are 23 T cell receptor beta chains derived from one specimen sequenced in a study of cytomegalovirus exposure and HLA in healthy donors. Both 60 Vbeta primers and 13 Jbeta primers went into the PCR. Repertoires were generated with immunoSEQ multiplex PCR, while TCRdb's copy carries only in-frame clones and drops some. The data contain around 300,000 clones, roughly 81% of them singletons. Sequencing used PBMCs. These receptors were obtained from a woman aged 40 to 50 in good health and CMV-seropositive.

The V and J genes are TRBV29-1 and TRBJ2-2; D perhaps matches TRBD1 (5 bases). CDR1 is SQVTM and CDR2 is ANQGSEA in the germline V gene. With 6 bases removed from V and 5 bases from J, the gap between germline ends came to 16 bases. This CDR3 contains 14 residues. In DNA, the CDR3 is TGCAGCGTGGAGCAGACAGCGCAAACCGGGGAGCTGTTTTTT. This encodes CSVEQTAQTGELFF.

The J gene is TRBJ2-1, the V gene TRBV4-3; TRBD1 might be the D (6 bases). CDR1 is LGHNA, CDR2 YSLEER, per germline. CDR3 length: 15 amino acids. V was trimmed by 0 bases and J by 4 bases, leaving 10 bases between them. The CDR3 region has the DNA TGCGCCAGCAGCCAAGAAGGGGGAACATACAATGAGCAGTTCTTC. Translation: CASSQEGGTYNEQFF.

The chain recombines TRBV19 with TRBJ2-2; 12 nucleotides agree with TRBD2. The CDR3 is 16 residues long. Losses at the gene ends were 5 bases for V and 6 bases for J; bases not matched to a gene: 7. Germline CDR1 reads LNHDA; CDR2 reads SQIVND (reference sequence). The CDR3 DNA reads as TGTGCCAGTAGTTCAGCGTCTAGCGGGAGGGCCGGGGAGCTGTTTTTT. Translating it yields CASSSASSGRAGELFF.

This rearrangement joins TRBV11-1 to TRBJ1-1; TRBD1 might be the D (5 bases). The germline V gene has CDR1 SGHAT and CDR2 FQDESV (reference sequence). This CDR3 contains 17 residues. The V and J ends lost 5 bases and 1 base respectively, with 20 bases between them. The CDR3 bases are TGTGCCAGCAGCCCTACAAAAATGAACAGGAAGAACACTGAAGCTTTCTTT. Protein: CASSPTKMNRKNTEAFF.

For this clone: This could be a read error, since a much larger clone is one nucleotide away. The same CDR3 is also encoded by other DNA sequences in this sample. The chain links TRBV5-1 to TRBJ1-1; D possibly corresponds to TRBD1 (6 bases). The CDR3 is made up of 14 amino acids. In germline, CDR1 is SGHRS, CDR2 YFSETQ. The CDR3 DNA reads TGTGCCAGCAGCTTGGACAGATTGAACACTGAAGCTTTCTTT. Its protein product is CASSLDRLNTEAFF. Together with reference TRBV5-1 and TRBJ1-1, the CDR3 gives the full variable domain: KAGVTQTPRYLIKTRGQQVTLSCSPISGHRSVSWYQQTPGQGLQFLFEYFSETQRNKGNFPGRFSGRQFSNSRSEMNVSTLELGDSALYLCASSLDRLNTEAFFGQGTRLTVV.

The chain links TRBV9 to TRBJ2-1, with TRBD2 identical over 10 bases. From germline, CDR1 is SGDLS and CDR2 YYNGEE. The CDR3 sequence is 17 residues long. J gave up 6 bases and V 0 bases, and 9 bases lay outside the gene matches. As DNA, the CDR3 is TGTGCCAGCAGCGTAGAAGGGGCTAGCGGGAGACTCAATGAGCAGTTCTTC. Amino acids: CASSVEGASGRLNEQFF. Looking up the rest from reference TRBV9 and TRBJ2-1 gives the full variable domain: DSGVTQTPKHLITATGQRVTLRCSPRSGDLSVYWYQQSLDQGLQFLIQYYNGEERAKGNILERFSAQQFPDLHSELNLSSLELGDSALYFCASSVEGASGRLNEQFFGPGTRLTVL.

The J gene is TRBJ2-1, the V gene TRBV29-1; 13 positions agree with TRBD2. The trim removed 6 bases at V and 0 bases at J, leaving 5 bases unmatched. This CDR3 comprises 16 residues. The germline V gene has CDR1 SQVTM and CDR2 ANQGSEA. The CDR3 loop reads CSVGTSGARSYNEQFF. DNA of the CDR3: TGCAGCGTGGGGACTAGCGGGGCTCGCTCCTACAATGAGCAGTTCTTC.

This clone turned up a few times. This chain links TRBV30 with TRBJ1-2, with TRBD1 matching over 7 bases. The CDR3 length is 13 residues. CDR1 is GTSNPN, CDR2 SVGIG, per germline (reference sequence). V shed 1 base and J 2 bases; nucleotides not matched to a gene: 1. CDR3 sequence: CAWSEGQNYGYTF. The CDR3 DNA reads as TGTGCCTGGAGTGAGGGACAGAACTATGGCTACACCTTC.

CDR3 sequence: CASGLLNSPLHF. The DNA of the CDR3 is TGTGCCAGTGGACTGCTTAATTCACCCCTCCACTTT. The rearrangement joins TRBV28 to TRBJ1-6; no firm D call. Germline CDR1 reads MDHEN; CDR2 reads SYDVKM. With 9 bases removed from V and 6 bases from J, the gap between germline ends came to 9 bases. This CDR3 is 12 amino acids long.

The V and J genes are TRBV11-1 and TRBJ2-7, with a weak D call TRBD1 (5 bases). V was shortened by 2 bases and J by 1 base, with 12 bases between the two germline ends. The germline CDR1 and CDR2 sequences are SGHAT and FQDESV (reference sequence). The CDR3 has 15 residues. For the CDR3, the DNA is TGTGCCAGCAGCTTAACAGGTCGGTGGTCCTACGAGCAGTACTTC. Protein product: CASSLTGRWSYEQYF.

The CDR3 coding sequence is TGTGCCAGCAGCGTCCCGGGCAGGGGGCAAAACGAGCAGTACTTC. Protein: CASSVPGRGQNEQYF. The gene calls are TRBV25-1 and TRBJ2-7; 8 nucleotides align to TRBD1. V was pared by 6 bases and J by 5 bases, with 12 bases of the junction left unmatched. Germline-derived CDR1 and CDR2 are MGHDK and SYGVNS. The CDR3 loop spans 15 amino acids.

The CDR3 reads CASSSPRTDRYNEQFF. In DNA form, the CDR3 reads TGTGCCAGCAGTTCCCCCCGGACAGACCGTTACAATGAGCAGTTCTTC. The chain has TRBV27 and TRBJ2-1; a possible D gene is TRBD1 (6 bases). CDR1 and CDR2 from the germline V gene are MNHEY and SMNVEV (reference sequence). The CDR3 extends over 16 amino acids. V was clipped by 4 bases and J by 4 bases, with 17 bases between them.

The chain links TRBV11-1 to TRBJ2-4, with 10 bases matching TRBD1. Per germline, CDR1 SGHAT and CDR2 FQDESV (reference sequence). V lost 5 bases and J lost 3; bases outside the gene matches: 10. The CDR3 runs 17 residues. CDR3 residues: CASSPRSWDRGKNIQYF. For the CDR3, the DNA is TGTGCCAGCAGCCCAAGGTCTTGGGACAGGGGCAAAAACATTCAGTACTTC.

The CDR3 DNA reads as TGTGCCAGCAAGACAGGGGGCCACACCGGGGAGCTGTTTTTT. It is translated as CASKTGGHTGELFF. V usage is TRBV28 and J usage is TRBJ2-2, with 10 bases identical to TRBD1. CDR1 is MDHEN, CDR2 SYDVKM, per germline. Unmatched junction bases numbered 2, after V lost 7 bases and J lost 3 bases. The length of the CDR3 is 14 residues.

V gene TRBV19 combines with J gene TRBJ1-6, with D unresolved. Trimming pared 2 bases from V and 9 bases from J, leaving 11 bases between. Germline CDR1 is LNHDA and CDR2 is SQIVND (reference sequence). The CDR3 is made up of 14 amino acids. This chain's CDR3 is CASSIIGRGSPLHF. CDR3 nucleotide sequence: TGTGCCAGTAGTATAATAGGGAGAGGTTCACCCCTCCACTTT.

The genes are TRBV15 and TRBJ1-2, with a possible D match to TRBD1 (6 bases). This CDR3 comprises 13 residues. Per the germline V gene, CDR1 is LNHNV and CDR2 is YYDKDF (reference sequence). V was pared by 3 bases and J by 6 bases, with 11 bases between. CDR3 DNA: TGTGCCACCAGCAGGACACAGGGTGATGGCTACACCTTC. Its protein is CATSRTQGDGYTF.

The chain combines TRBV25-1 with TRBJ1-4; 9 nucleotides line up with TRBD1. CDR1 is MGHDK and CDR2 is SYGVNS in the germline V gene. Losses at the gene ends were 6 bases for V and 8 bases for J; bases not matched to a gene: 4. The CDR3 spans 13 residues. CDR3: CASRGQGQEKLFF. In DNA form, the CDR3 reads TGTGCCAGCAGGGGACAGGGTCAGGAAAAACTGTTTTTT.

The chain joins TRBV28 to TRBJ1-5; 9 nucleotides agree with TRBD1. The CDR3 loop spans 15 amino acids. CDR1 and CDR2 (germline): MDHEN, SYDVKM. V lost 6 bases and J lost 6; bases outside the gene matches: 9. The CDR3 loop reads CASRTGQGVSQPQHF. Written as DNA, the CDR3 is TGTGCCAGCAGGACGGGACAGGGAGTCTCTCAGCCCCAGCATTTT. The full variable domain, rest sourced from reference TRBV28 and TRBJ1-5, is DVKVTQSSRYLVKRTGEKVFLECVQDMDHENMFWYRQDPGLGLRLIYFSYDVKMKEKGDIPEGYSVSREKKERFSLILESASTNQTSMYLCASRTGQGVSQPQHFGDGTRLSIL.

The chain couples TRBV5-1 to TRBJ1-2; TRBD1 matches 9 bases. The junction had 12 bases not matched to a gene; V was cut back by 6 bases and J by 0 bases. The CDR3 runs 17 residues. CDR1 SGHRS and CDR2 YFSETQ come from the germline V gene. The CDR3 coding sequence is TGCGCCAGCACACCGGGACAGGGATTACTTACTAACTATGGCTACACCTTC. This codes for CASTPGQGLLTNYGYTF.

This clone was recorded once. The J gene is TRBJ1-2, the V gene TRBV7-9; 7 nucleotides align to TRBD1. The junction had 17 bases not matched to a gene; V was cut back by 5 bases and J by 8 bases. CDR3 length equals 16 residues. CDR1 is SEHNR and CDR2 is FQNEAQ in the germline V gene (reference sequence). In DNA, the CDR3 is TGTGCCAGCAGCCGGGACAGCCTTGCCACCTTACTAGGCTACACCTTC. This codes for CASSRDSLATLLGYTF.

The chain has TRBV5-1 and TRBJ1-1, with D possibly being TRBD1 (6 bases). The CDR3 loop spans 16 amino acids. Per germline, CDR1 SGHRS and CDR2 YFSETQ. The germline V and J ends were trimmed by 3 bases and 1 base, with 16 bases remaining between them. This chain's CDR3 is CASSSRQEGSNTEAFF. In DNA form, the CDR3 reads TGCGCCAGCAGCTCAAGACAGGAAGGGTCGAACACTGAAGCTTTCTTT.

The chain joins TRBV25-1 to TRBJ1-1, with D possibly TRBD1 on 5 matching bases. Germline V CDR1 and CDR2: MGHDK, SYGVNS. With 6 bases removed from V and 9 bases from J, the gap between germline ends came to 11 bases. This CDR3 is built from 11 residues. CDR3 amino acids: CASRGRAKAFF. CDR3 bases: TGTGCCAGCAGGGGCAGGGCGAAAGCTTTCTTT.

This rearrangement joins TRBV4-1 to TRBJ2-1, with D tentatively TRBD2 (5 bases). There are 16 residues in the CDR3. V was pared by 0 bases and J by 3 bases, with 12 bases between. Germline values: CDR1 MGHRA, CDR2 YSYEKL. CDR3 DNA sequence: TGCGCCAGCAGCCAAGATTGGACTCGCTACTACAATGAGCAGTTCTTC. Encoded protein: CASSQDWTRYYNEQFF.